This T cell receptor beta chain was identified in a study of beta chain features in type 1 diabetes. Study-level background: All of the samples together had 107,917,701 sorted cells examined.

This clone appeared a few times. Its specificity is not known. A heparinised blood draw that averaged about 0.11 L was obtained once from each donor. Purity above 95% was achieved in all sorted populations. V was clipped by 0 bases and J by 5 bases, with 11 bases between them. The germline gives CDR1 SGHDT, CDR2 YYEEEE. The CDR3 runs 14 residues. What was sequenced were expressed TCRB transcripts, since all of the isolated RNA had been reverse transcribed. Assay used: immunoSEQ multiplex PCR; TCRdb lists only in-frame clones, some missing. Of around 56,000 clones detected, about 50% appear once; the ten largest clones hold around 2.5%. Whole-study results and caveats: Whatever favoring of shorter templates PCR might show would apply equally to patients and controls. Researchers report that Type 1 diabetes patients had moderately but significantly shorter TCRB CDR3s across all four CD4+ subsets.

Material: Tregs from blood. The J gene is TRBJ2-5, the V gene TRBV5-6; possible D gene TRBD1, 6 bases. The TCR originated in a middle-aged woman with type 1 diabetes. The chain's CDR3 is CASSLVGASETQYF. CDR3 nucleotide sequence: TGTGCCAGCAGCTTGGTGGGGGCGTCCGAGACCCAGTACTTC.